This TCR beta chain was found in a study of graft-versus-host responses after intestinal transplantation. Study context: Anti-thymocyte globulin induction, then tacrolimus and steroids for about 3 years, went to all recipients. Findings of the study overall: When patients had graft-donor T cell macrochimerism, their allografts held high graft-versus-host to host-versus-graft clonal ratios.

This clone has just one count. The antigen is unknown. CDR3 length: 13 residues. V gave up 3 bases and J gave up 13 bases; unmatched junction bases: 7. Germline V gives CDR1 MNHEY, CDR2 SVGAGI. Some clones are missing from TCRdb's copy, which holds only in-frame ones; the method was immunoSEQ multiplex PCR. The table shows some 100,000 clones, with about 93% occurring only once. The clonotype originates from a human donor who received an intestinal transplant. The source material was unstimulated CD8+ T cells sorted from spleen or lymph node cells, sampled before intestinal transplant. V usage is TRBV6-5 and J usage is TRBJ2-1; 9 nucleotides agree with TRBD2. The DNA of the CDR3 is TGTGCCAGCAGTTATGGGCTAGCGGGGCCCCAGTTCTTC. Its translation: CASSYGLAGPQFF.